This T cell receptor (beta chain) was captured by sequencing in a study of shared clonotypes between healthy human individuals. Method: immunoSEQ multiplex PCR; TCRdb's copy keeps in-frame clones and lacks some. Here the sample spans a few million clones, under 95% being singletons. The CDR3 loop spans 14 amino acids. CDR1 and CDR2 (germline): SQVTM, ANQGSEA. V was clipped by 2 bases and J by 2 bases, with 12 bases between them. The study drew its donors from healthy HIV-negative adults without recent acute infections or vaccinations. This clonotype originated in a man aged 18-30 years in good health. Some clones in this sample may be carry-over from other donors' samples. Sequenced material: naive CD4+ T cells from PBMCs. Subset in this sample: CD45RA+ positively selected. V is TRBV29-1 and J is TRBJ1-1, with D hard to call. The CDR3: CSVETRVGNTEAFF. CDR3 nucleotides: TGCAGCGTTGAAACACGCGTAGGAAACACTGAAGCTTTCTTT.